These T cell receptor beta chains were read from a single sample in a study of radiation and T cells in renal cell carcinoma. This table comes from immunoSEQ multiplex PCR, and its TCRdb copy is limited to in-frame clones, with some not included. Here the sample spans over 60,000 clones, approximately 83% being singletons. Sequences were derived from blood, sampled from a patient whose treatment included radiotherapy and nephrectomy. Receptors were obtained from a woman aged 45-60 years with renal cell carcinoma. Each CDR3 is given with its conserved first and last residue. The order of the fields is V gene, D gene, J gene, clone size, CDR3 protein, CDR3 DNA. The D gene is left open where the match is weak. Clone size is shown for a subset of rows, as once, few, many or a class of expanded clone.

v_gene: TRBV28
d_gene: NA
j_gene: TRBJ2-7
abundance: NA
CDR3aa: CAHQLGDPGGEQYF
CDR3nt: TGTGCCCACCAGTTGGGGGATCCAGGCGGGGAGCAGTACTTC

v_gene: TRBV19
d_gene: NA
j_gene: TRBJ2-5
abundance: NA
CDR3aa: CASSIQGQETQYF
CDR3nt: TGTGCCAGTAGTATACAGGGCCAAGAGACCCAGTACTTC

v_gene: TRBV7-8
d_gene: TRBD1
j_gene: TRBJ1-6
abundance: few
CDR3aa: CASSSWTGGDSPLHF
CDR3nt: TGTGCCAGCAGCTCCTGGACAGGGGGAGATTCACCCCTCCACTTT

v_gene: TRBV14
d_gene: TRBD2
j_gene: TRBJ2-1
abundance: NA
CDR3aa: CASSQGRTSGYNEQFF
CDR3nt: TGTGCCAGCAGCCAAGGGCGTACTAGCGGTTACAATGAGCAGTTCTTC

v_gene: TRBV5-4
d_gene: NA
j_gene: TRBJ2-7
abundance: NA
CDR3aa: CASSLSTGEAYEQYF
CDR3nt: TGTGCCAGCAGCTTGTCGACAGGAGAGGCCTACGAGCAGTACTTC

v_gene: TRBV5-6
d_gene: TRBD1
j_gene: TRBJ1-3
abundance: once
CDR3aa: CASSLIVGGTGNTIYF
CDR3nt: TGTGCCAGCAGCTTGATTGTAGGGGGCACTGGAAACACCATATATTTT

v_gene: TRBV18
d_gene: TRBD1
j_gene: TRBJ2-1
abundance: NA
CDR3aa: CASSPRDRGSNEQFF
CDR3nt: TGTGCCAGCTCACCACGGGACAGGGGGTCCAATGAGCAGTTCTTC

v_gene: TRBV29-1
d_gene: TRBD2
j_gene: TRBJ2-5
abundance: medium-sized
CDR3aa: CSVSVAGGPRETQYF
CDR3nt: TGCAGCGTTTCCGTAGCGGGAGGGCCCAGGGAGACCCAGTACTTC

v_gene: TRBV2
d_gene: TRBD1
j_gene: TRBJ1-2
abundance: NA
CDR3aa: CASTRGGSIGYTF
CDR3nt: TGTGCCAGCACCAGGGGGGGCAGTATCGGCTACACCTTC

v_gene: TRBV18
d_gene: NA
j_gene: TRBJ1-1
abundance: NA
CDR3aa: CASSPPYVWGPGAFF
CDR3nt: TGTGCCAGCTCACCACCGTACGTATGGGGCCCCGGAGCTTTCTTT

v_gene: TRBV5-4
d_gene: NA
j_gene: TRBJ1-5
abundance: NA
CDR3aa: CASSLRGLGQPQHF
CDR3nt: TGTGCCAGCAGCTTGAGGGGATTGGGTCAGCCCCAGCATTTT

v_gene: TRBV4-3
d_gene: NA
j_gene: TRBJ1-6
abundance: NA
CDR3aa: CASSQELGDNSPLHF
CDR3nt: TGCGCCAGCAGCCAAGAGCTAGGGGACAATTCACCCCTCCACTTT

v_gene: TRBV25-1
d_gene: TRBD2
j_gene: TRBJ2-3
abundance: NA
CDR3aa: CASSDRIRTRSTDTQYF
CDR3nt: TGTGCCAGCAGTGACCGAATTCGGACTAGGAGCACAGATACGCAGTATTTT

v_gene: TRBV5-1
d_gene: NA
j_gene: TRBJ1-1
abundance: NA
CDR3aa: CASSQQGPGLGTEAFF
CDR3nt: TGCGCCAGCAGCCAGCAGGGCCCGGGGTTGGGCACTGAAGCTTTCTTT

v_gene: TRBV25-1
d_gene: TRBD1
j_gene: TRBJ1-3
abundance: NA
CDR3aa: CASSEIGTGGSGNTIYF
CDR3nt: TGTGCCAGCAGTGAGATCGGGACAGGGGGATCTGGAAACACCATATATTTT

v_gene: TRBV19
d_gene: NA
j_gene: TRBJ2-7
abundance: NA
CDR3aa: CASSIGLTYEQYF
CDR3nt: TGTGCCAGTAGTATTGGATTGACCTACGAGCAGTACTTC

v_gene: TRBV5-4
d_gene: NA
j_gene: TRBJ2-2
abundance: once
CDR3aa: CASSLGWGTSNTGELFF
CDR3nt: TGTGCCAGCAGCTTGGGCTGGGGGACTTCGAACACCGGGGAGCTGTTTTTT

v_gene: TRBV28
d_gene: NA
j_gene: TRBJ1-5
abundance: few
CDR3aa: CASSPAGVSNQPQHF
CDR3nt: TGTGCCAGCAGCCCGGCGGGGGTTAGCAATCAGCCCCAGCATTTT

v_gene: TRBV5-1
d_gene: TRBD2
j_gene: TRBJ2-4
abundance: NA
CDR3aa: CASSLAASGRLGPKNIQYF
CDR3nt: TGCGCCAGCAGCTTGGCGGCTAGCGGGCGATTGGGCCCCAAAAACATTCAGTACTTC

v_gene: TRBV11-2
d_gene: NA
j_gene: TRBJ1-2
abundance: NA
CDR3aa: CASSFQGNGYTF
CDR3nt: TGTGCCAGCAGCTTTCAGGGGAACGGCTACACCTTC

v_gene: TRBV19
d_gene: TRBD1
j_gene: TRBJ1-2
abundance: once
CDR3aa: CATDRGPGYGYTF
CDR3nt: TGTGCCACCGACAGGGGACCAGGTTATGGCTACACCTTC

v_gene: TRBV4-2
d_gene: NA
j_gene: TRBJ1-1
abundance: NA
CDR3aa: CASSHPWDTEAFF
CDR3nt: TGTGCCAGCAGCCATCCCTGGGACACTGAAGCTTTCTTT

v_gene: TRBV28
d_gene: NA
j_gene: TRBJ1-4
abundance: NA
CDR3aa: CASARTVNEKLFF
CDR3nt: TGTGCCAGTGCAAGGACAGTGAATGAAAAACTGTTTTTT

v_gene: TRBV4-1
d_gene: TRBD2
j_gene: TRBJ2-3
abundance: NA
CDR3aa: CASSQGGRTDTQYF
CDR3nt: TGCGCCAGCAGCCAAGGCGGGAGGACAGATACGCAGTATTTT

v_gene: TRBV4-1
d_gene: NA
j_gene: TRBJ1-4
abundance: NA
CDR3aa: CASSLRGENEKLFF
CDR3nt: TGCGCCAGCAGCCTGAGGGGTGAGAATGAAAAACTGTTTTTT

v_gene: TRBV6-7
d_gene: NA
j_gene: TRBJ1-5
abundance: NA
CDR3aa: CASSYAGPDQPQHF
CDR3nt: TGTGCCAGCAGTTACGCGGGACCAGATCAGCCCCAGCATTTT

v_gene: TRBV5-1
d_gene: NA
j_gene: TRBJ1-4
abundance: NA
CDR3aa: CASSRRTVNEKLFF
CDR3nt: TGCGCCAGCAGCCGGCGGACCGTTAATGAAAAACTGTTTTTT

v_gene: TRBV27
d_gene: TRBD1
j_gene: TRBJ2-5
abundance: NA
CDR3aa: CASSSGTGGLETQYF
CDR3nt: TGTGCCAGCAGTTCCGGGACAGGGGGCTTAGAGACCCAGTACTTC

v_gene: TRBV28
d_gene: NA
j_gene: TRBJ2-7
abundance: NA
CDR3aa: CASSLGGTLYEQYF
CDR3nt: TGTGCCAGCAGTTTAGGCGGGACATTATACGAGCAGTACTTC

v_gene: TRBV14
d_gene: NA
j_gene: TRBJ1-2
abundance: NA
CDR3aa: CASSQDGRSYGYTF
CDR3nt: TGTGCCAGCAGCCAAGATGGCCGTTCCTATGGCTACACCTTC

v_gene: TRBV5-1
d_gene: NA
j_gene: TRBJ2-7
abundance: NA
CDR3aa: CASSLSRGAYEQYF
CDR3nt: TGCGCCAGCAGCTTGAGTCGGGGTGCCTACGAGCAGTACTTC

v_gene: TRBV27
d_gene: NA
j_gene: TRBJ1-2
abundance: NA
CDR3aa: CASSSIRETNYGYTF
CDR3nt: TGTGCCAGCAGTTCGATCAGGGAGACTAACTATGGCTACACCTTC

v_gene: TRBV7-2
d_gene: TRBD2
j_gene: TRBJ2-7
abundance: once
CDR3aa: CASSSSSGMAYEQYF
CDR3nt: TGTGCCAGCAGCTCCTCTAGCGGGATGGCTTACGAGCAGTACTTC

v_gene: TRBV7-9
d_gene: NA
j_gene: TRBJ1-2
abundance: NA
CDR3aa: CASSLAIAVEGYTF
CDR3nt: TGTGCCAGCAGCTTAGCGATAGCCGTGGAGGGCTACACCTTC